This TCR beta chain came from a study of blood T cell repertoires in COVID-19. Study at large: Researchers got acute and convalescent COVID-19 samples from the United States, Italy and Spain.

The authors' processing: By means of reference gene primer amplification, nucleated cell counts were estimated. The assay was immunoSEQ multiplex PCR, and TCRdb's table has in-frame clones only and misses some. That table is the source of V, J and clone size, and D and trimming were worked out from the DNA. Of about 410,000 clones detected, 86% appear once; the ten largest clones hold about 1.5%. Germline CDR1 reads LGHDT; CDR2 reads YNNKEL (reference sequence). The V end lost 5 bases, the J end lost 7 bases, and 23 bases lay between the germline ends. The CDR3 spans 16 residues. V usage is TRBV3-1 (or the pseudogene TRBV3-2) and J usage is TRBJ1-2, with D unresolved. The source material was peripheral blood. This TCR was sampled from a woman in her 30s with active or convalescent COVID-19. Written as DNA, the CDR3 is TGTGCCAGCAGCTCTGTTCGGGTTGCCGCCGGTCTTGGCTACACCTTC. This encodes CASSSVRVAAGLGYTF.